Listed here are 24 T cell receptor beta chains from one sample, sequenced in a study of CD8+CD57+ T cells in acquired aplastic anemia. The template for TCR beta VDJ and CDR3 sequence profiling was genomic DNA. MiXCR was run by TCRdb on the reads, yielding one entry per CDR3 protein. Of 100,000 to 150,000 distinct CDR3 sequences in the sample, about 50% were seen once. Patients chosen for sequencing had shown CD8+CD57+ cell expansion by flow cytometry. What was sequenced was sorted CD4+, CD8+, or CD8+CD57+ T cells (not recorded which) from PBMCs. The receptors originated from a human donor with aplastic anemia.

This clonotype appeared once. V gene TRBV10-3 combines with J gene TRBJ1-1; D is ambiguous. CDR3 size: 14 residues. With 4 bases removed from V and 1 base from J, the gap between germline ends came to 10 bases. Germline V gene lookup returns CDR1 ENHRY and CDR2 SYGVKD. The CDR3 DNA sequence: TGTGCCATCAGTGGCCGTGAACCGAACACTGAAGCTTTCTTT. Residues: CAISGREPNTEAFF.

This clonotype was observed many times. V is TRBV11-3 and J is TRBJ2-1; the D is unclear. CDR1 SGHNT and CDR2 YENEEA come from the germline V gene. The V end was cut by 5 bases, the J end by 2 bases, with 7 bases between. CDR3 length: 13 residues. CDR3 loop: CASSTPPYNEQFF. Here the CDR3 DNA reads TGTGCCAGCAGCACTCCCCCCTACAATGAGCAGTTCTTC.

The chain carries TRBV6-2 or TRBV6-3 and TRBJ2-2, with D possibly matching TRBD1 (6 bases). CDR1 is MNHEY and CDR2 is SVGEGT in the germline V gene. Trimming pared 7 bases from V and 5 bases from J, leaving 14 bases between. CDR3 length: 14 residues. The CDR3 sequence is CASNQGRWTGELFF. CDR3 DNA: TGTGCCAGCAATCAGGGGAGATGGACCGGGGAGCTGTTTTTT.

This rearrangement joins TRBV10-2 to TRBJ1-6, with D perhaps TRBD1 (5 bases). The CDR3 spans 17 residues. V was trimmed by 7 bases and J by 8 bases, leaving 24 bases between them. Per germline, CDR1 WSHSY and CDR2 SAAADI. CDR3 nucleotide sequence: TGCGCCAGCACCCCTCGGGGGTGGGGTATAATTGATTCACCCCTCCACTTT. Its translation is CASTPRGWGIIDSPLHF.

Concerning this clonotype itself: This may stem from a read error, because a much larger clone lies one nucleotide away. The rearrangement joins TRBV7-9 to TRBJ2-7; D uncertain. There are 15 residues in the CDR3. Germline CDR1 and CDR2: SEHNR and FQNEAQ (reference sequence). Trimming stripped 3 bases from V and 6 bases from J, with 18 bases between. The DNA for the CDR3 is TGTGCCAGCAGCTTTAGCAGCTCTGGGAAGTGCGAGCAGTACTTC. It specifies CASSFSSSGKCEQYF.

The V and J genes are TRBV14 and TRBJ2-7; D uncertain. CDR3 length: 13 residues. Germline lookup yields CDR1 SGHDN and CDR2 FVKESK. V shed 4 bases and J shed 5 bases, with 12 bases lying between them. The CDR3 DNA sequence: TGTGCCAGCAGCCCGGGTGGAGCCGACGAGCAGTACTTC. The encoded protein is CASSPGGADEQYF.

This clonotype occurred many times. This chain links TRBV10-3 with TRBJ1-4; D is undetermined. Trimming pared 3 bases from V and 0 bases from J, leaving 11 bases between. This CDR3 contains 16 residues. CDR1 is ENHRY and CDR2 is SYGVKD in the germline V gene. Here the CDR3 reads CAISDPRFTTNEKLFF. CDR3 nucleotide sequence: TGTGCCATCAGTGACCCCAGATTTACAACTAATGAAAAACTGTTTTTT.

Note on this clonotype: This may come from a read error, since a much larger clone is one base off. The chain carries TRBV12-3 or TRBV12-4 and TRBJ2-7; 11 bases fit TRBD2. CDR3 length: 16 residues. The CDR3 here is CASSLLGTSGAYEKYF. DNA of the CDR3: TGTGCCAGCAGTTTATTGGGGACTAGCGGTGCCTACGAGAAGTACTTC.

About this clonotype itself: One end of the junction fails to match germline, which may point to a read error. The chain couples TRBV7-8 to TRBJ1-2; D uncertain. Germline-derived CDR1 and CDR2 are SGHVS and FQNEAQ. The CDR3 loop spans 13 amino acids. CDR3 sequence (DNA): TGTGCCAGCAGCTTAGTAACGGCTGATGGCTGCACCTTC. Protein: CASSLVTADGCTF.

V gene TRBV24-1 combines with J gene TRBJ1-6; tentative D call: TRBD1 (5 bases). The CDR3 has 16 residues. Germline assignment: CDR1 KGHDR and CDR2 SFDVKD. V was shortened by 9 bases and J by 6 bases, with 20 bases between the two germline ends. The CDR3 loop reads CATHQGQGSGNSPLHF. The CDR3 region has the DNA TGTGCCACCCATCAGGGCCAGGGATCTGGTAATTCACCCCTCCACTTT.

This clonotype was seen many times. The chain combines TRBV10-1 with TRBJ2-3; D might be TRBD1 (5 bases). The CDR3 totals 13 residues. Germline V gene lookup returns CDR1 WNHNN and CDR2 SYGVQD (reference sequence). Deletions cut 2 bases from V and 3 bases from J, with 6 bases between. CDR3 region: CASSEGATDTQYF. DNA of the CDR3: TGCGCCAGCAGTGAGGGGGCGACAGATACGCAGTATTTT.

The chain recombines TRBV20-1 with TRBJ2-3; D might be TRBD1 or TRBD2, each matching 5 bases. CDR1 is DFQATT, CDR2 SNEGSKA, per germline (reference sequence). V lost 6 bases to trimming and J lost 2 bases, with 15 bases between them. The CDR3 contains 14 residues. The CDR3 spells CSAEGPRNTDTQYF. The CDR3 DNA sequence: TGCAGTGCCGAGGGACCGCGAAACACAGATACGCAGTATTTT.

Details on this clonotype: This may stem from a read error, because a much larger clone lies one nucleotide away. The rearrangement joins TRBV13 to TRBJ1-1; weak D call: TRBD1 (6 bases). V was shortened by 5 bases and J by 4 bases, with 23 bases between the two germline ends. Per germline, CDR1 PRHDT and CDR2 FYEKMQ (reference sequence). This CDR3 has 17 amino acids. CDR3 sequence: CASSPRQGPIMSTEAFF. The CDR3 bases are TGTGCCAGCAGCCCCCGGCAGGGGCCCATCATGAGCACTGAAGCTTTCTTT.

CDR3 protein: CASSGWDRAPPEAFF. The CDR3 nucleotides are TGTGCCAGCAGTGGATGGGACAGGGCTCCCCCTGAAGCTTTCTTT. J is TRBJ1-1 and V is TRBV2, with 9 bases aligning to TRBD1. The V segment lost 4 bases and the J segment 6 bases; nucleotides outside the gene matches: 9. This CDR3 is built from 15 residues. Per the germline V gene, CDR1 is SNHLY and CDR2 is FYNNEI.

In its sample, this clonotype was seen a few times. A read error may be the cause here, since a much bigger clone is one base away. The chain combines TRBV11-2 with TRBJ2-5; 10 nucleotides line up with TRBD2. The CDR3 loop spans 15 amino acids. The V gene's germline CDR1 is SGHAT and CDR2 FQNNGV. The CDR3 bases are TGTGCCAGCAGCTTAGAAGCGGGGGGGCTTGAGACCCGGTACTTC. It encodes CASSLEAGGLETRYF.

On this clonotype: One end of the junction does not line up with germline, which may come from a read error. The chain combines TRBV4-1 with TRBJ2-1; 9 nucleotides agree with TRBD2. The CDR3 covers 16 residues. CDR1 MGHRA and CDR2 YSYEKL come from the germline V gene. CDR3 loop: CASGQAGTSNYNEQFF. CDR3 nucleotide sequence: TGCGCCAGCGGCCAAGCCGGGACTAGCAACTACAATGAGCAGTTCTTC.

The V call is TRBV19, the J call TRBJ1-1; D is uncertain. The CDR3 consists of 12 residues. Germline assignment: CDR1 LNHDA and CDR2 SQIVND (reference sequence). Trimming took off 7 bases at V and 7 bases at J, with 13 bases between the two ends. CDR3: CASMDPSLEAFF. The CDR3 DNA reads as TGTGCCAGTATGGACCCCAGCCTTGAAGCTTTCTTT. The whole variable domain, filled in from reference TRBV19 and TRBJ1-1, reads DGGITQSPKYLFRKEGQNVTLSCEQNLNHDAMYWYRQDPGQGLRLIYYSQIVNDFQKGDIAEGYSVSREKKESFPLTVTSAQKNPTAFYLCASMDPSLEAFFGQGTRLTVV.

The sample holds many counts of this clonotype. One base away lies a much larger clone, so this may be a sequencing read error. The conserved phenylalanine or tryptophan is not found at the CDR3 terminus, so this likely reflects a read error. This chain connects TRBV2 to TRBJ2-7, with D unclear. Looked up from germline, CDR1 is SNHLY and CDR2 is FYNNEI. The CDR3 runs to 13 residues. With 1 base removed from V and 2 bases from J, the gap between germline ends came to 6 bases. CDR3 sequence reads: CASSEVWPYEQYL. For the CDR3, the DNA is TGTGCCAGCAGTGAAGTGTGGCCCTACGAGCAGTACCTC.

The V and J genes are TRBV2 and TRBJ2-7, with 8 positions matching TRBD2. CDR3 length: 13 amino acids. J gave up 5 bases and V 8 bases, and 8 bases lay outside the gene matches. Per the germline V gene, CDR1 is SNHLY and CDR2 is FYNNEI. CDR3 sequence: CASDGGGPNEQYF. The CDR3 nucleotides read TGTGCCAGCGACGGCGGGGGGCCTAACGAGCAGTACTTC.

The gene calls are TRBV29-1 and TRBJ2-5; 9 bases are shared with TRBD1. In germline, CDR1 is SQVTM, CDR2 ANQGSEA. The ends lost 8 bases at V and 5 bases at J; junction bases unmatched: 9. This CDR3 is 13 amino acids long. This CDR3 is CSLATGGRETQYF. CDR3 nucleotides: TGCAGCTTAGCCACAGGGGGCCGGGAGACCCAGTACTTC.

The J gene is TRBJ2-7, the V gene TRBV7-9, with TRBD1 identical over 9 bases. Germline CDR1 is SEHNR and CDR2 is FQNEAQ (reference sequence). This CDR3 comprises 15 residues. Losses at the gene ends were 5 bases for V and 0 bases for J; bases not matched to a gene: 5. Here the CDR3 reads CASSTDRGSSYEQYF. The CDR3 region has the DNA TGTGCCAGCAGCACGGACAGGGGAAGCTCCTACGAGCAGTACTTC.

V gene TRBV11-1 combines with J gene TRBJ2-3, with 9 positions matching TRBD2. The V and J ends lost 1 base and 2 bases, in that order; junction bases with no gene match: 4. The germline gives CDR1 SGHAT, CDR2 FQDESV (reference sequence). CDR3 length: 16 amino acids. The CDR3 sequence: CASSLETSGNTDTQYF. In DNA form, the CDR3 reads TGTGCCAGCAGCTTAGAGACTAGCGGAAACACAGATACGCAGTATTTT.

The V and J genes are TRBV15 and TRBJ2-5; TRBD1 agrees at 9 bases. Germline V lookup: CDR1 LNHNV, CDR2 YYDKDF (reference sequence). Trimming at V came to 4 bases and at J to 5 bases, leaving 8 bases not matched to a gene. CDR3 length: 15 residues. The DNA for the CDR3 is TGTGCCACCAGCAAAACAGGGGGCGTCGGGGAGACCCAGTACTTC. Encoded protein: CATSKTGGVGETQYF.

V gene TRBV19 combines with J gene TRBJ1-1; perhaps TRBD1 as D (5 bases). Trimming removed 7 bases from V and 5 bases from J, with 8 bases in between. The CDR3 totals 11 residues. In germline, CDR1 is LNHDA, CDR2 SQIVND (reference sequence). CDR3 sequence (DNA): TGTGCCAGTACCAAGGGGACTGAAGCTTTCTTT. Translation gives CASTKGTEAFF.